This T cell receptor (beta chain) is drawn from a study of T cell clonotyping in hematopoietic cell transplantation. Germline V lookup: CDR1 SGHTA, CDR2 FQGNSA. This CDR3 is built from 15 residues. With 1 base removed from V and 1 base from J, the gap between germline ends came to 7 bases. TCRdb's copy holds only in-frame clones and misses some; the assay was immunoSEQ multiplex PCR. The table shows about 18,000 clones, with over 90% occurring only once. The sample was peripheral blood mononuclear cells. The chain links TRBV7-2 to TRBJ2-2, with D perhaps TRBD1 (5 bases). The clonotype was recovered from a man aged 35 to 55 in good health. Some clones in this sample may be carry-over from other donors' samples. CDR3 in DNA: TGTGCCAGCAGCTTAGGTCAGGGGAACACCGGGGAGCTGTTTTTT. Its protein product is CASSLGQGNTGELFF.